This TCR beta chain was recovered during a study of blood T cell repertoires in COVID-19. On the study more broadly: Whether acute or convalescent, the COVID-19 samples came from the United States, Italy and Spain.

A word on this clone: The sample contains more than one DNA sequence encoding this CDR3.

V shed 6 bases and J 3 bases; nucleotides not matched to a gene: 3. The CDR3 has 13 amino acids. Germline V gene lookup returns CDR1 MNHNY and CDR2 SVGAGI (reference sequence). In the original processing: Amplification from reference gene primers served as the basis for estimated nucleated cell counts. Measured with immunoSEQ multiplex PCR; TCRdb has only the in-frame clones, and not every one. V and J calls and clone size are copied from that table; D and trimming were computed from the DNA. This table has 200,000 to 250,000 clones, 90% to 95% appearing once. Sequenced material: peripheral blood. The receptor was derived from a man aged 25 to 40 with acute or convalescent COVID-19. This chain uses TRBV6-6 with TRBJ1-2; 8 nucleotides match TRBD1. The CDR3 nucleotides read TGTGCCAGCAGCCCGACAGGGGACTATGGCTACACCTTC. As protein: CASSPTGDYGYTF.